The entry that follows covers one T cell receptor beta chain sequence. One end of the junction fails to match germline, which may point to a read error. MiXCR, applied by TCRdb to the PCR reads, yields one record per CDR3 protein. The top ten hold less than 2% of the sample, which has about 16,000 distinct CDR3 sequences, 32% seen once. This entry belongs to a study of regulatory and conventional T cells in breast cancer. This CDR3 contains 15 residues. Germline CDR1 and CDR2: LGHNA and YNFKEQ. The chain couples TRBV4-2 to TRBJ2-1; 16 bases fit TRBD2. The receptor was derived from a female donor in good health. The sequencing input was conventional T cells from blood. Here the CDR3 reads CASSPGLAGGQEQLF. DNA of the CDR3: TGTGCCAGCAGCCCGGGACTAGCGGGGGGGCAGGAGCAGCTCTTC.